This TCR beta chain is from a study of blood T cells in healthy people across ages. Overall study: The capture of about one barcoded beta molecule per two T cells was achieved by template switching. Study conclusions and caveats: Naive CD4+ cell counts and diversity both ran higher in long-lived than in aged donors. The recorded TCR beta diversity per million T cells decreased in a roughly linear manner with age.

The second PCR ran about 7 to 12 cycles with a sample-barcoded 5' primer and J-beta primers. MiXCR, run by TCRdb on the 5' RACE reads, gives a single entry per CDR3 protein. Here the sample spans about 1.7 million distinct CDR3 sequences, 28% being singletons. CDR1 and CDR2 from the germline V gene are LGHNA and YSLEER. The trim removed 3 bases at V and 4 bases at J, leaving 3 bases unmatched. CDR3 size: 14 residues. This clonotype showed up just a few times. What it recognizes is unknown. Every donor provided ten milliliters of peripheral blood. This chain uses TRBV4-3 with TRBJ2-3; 8 bases line up with TRBD2. Material: blood. This clonotype was sampled from a woman in her twenties or thirties in good health. This CDR3 reads CASSQLAGSDTQYF. The CDR3, as DNA: TGCGCCAGCAGCCAGTTAGCGGGATCAGATACGCAGTATTTT.